A single TCR beta chain is shown here with its context. Its antigen is not known. Germline CDR1 reads MNHEY; CDR2 reads SVGEGT. V was pared by 4 bases and J by 9 bases, with 16 bases between. CDR3 length: 15 amino acids. Cultured CD4+ T cells had their DNA profiled by the Oncomine TCR Beta short-read assay. Each CDR3 protein gets one entry after TCRdb re-called the PCR reads with MiXCR. The sample consists of about 20,000 distinct CDR3 sequences, roughly three fifths of them appearing once. These data are taken from a study of vaccination and CD4 T cells after COVID-19. Indicated treatment: roughly 11-day PBMC culture with coronavirus spike peptide pools or control peptides (ViraFEST assay).

The chain employs TRBV6-2 or TRBV6-3 and TRBJ1-6, with D possibly being TRBD1 (5 bases). The sequenced sample was CD4+ T cells from blood, cultured in vitro, obtained after SARS-CoV-2 vaccination. This sequence was found in a human donor who had recovered from COVID-19. CDR3 nucleotide sequence: TGTGCCAGCAGTTCACGCGGACACGAATCTTCACCCCTCCACTTT. Encoded protein: CASSSRGHESSPLHF.